This T cell receptor (beta chain) was sequenced for a study of low-dose radiotherapy and immunotherapy resistance in tumors. Study at large: The study administered intravenous cyclophosphamide at 200 mg/m2 every two weeks, one day ahead of radiation and immunotherapy.

The sample's time point: before trial treatment. Tumors of eligible patients were advanced, solid and lacking tumor-infiltrating lymphocytes. First-strand cDNA used TRAV- and TRBV-specific primers, covering alpha and beta chains. TCRs were put through 20 to 25 PCR cycles of amplification with Phusion. A constant-region primer and the V-primer adapter served as the primer pair. With in vitro transcription, the isolated mRNA was amplified. Via MiXCR, TCRdb re-called the reads, giving one row per CDR3 protein. This table holds over 70,000 distinct CDR3 sequences, around 32% found once. The CDR3 totals 14 residues. The V end lost 3 bases, the J end lost 3 bases, and 9 bases lay between the germline ends. Per germline, CDR1 LNHDA and CDR2 SQIVND (reference sequence). This clonotype has a count of ten or more.

The receptor's source is a female donor with ovarian cancer. The chain carries TRBV19 and TRBJ1-5; D not resolved. The sequenced sample was PBMCs, obtained before treatment. In DNA form, the CDR3 reads TGTGCCAGTAGTATCGGGTCGATCAATCAGCCCCAGCATTTT. This encodes CASSIGSINQPQHF.